This T cell receptor beta chain was recorded in a study of cytomegalovirus exposure and HLA in healthy donors. Study-wide results and limits: Sequence variants that were highly shared formed a cluster that was likely a sequencing artifact. In the analysis, some V segments, TRBV6-2 and TRBV6-3 included, were excluded as indistinguishable.

In the PCR, 60 Vbeta and 13 Jbeta primers were used. Produced via immunoSEQ multiplex PCR; TCRdb's table is partial and in-frame only. The repertoire holds roughly 150,000 clones, more than 65% seen once, with around 6.1% in the top ten. This clone came up once. Its antigen is not known. Germline V lookup: CDR1 SGHRS, CDR2 YFSETQ. V shed 0 bases and J shed 1 base, with 7 bases lying between them. The CDR3 consists of 14 residues. The TCR was taken from a man under 40 in good health and CMV-seropositive. This chain uses TRBV5-1 with TRBJ1-1, with D perhaps TRBD1 (6 bases). The sample consisted of PBMCs. The CDR3 is CASSLEGGNTEAFF. Written as DNA, the CDR3 is TGCGCCAGCAGCTTGGAAGGGGGGAACACTGAAGCTTTCTTT.